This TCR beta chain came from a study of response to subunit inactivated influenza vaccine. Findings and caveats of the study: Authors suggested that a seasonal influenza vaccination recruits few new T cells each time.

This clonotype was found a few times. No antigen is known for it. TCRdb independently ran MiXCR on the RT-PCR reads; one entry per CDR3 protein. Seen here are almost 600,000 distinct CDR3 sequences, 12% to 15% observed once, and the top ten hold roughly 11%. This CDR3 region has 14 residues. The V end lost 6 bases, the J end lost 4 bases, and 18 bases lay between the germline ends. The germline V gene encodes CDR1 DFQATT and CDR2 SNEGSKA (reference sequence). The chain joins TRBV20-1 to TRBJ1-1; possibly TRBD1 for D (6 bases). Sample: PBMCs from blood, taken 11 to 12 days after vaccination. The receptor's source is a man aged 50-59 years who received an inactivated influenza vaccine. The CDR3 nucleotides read TGCAGTGCCCGAGGTGGGGACAAAATCACTGAAGCTTTCTTT. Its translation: CSARGGDKITEAFF.